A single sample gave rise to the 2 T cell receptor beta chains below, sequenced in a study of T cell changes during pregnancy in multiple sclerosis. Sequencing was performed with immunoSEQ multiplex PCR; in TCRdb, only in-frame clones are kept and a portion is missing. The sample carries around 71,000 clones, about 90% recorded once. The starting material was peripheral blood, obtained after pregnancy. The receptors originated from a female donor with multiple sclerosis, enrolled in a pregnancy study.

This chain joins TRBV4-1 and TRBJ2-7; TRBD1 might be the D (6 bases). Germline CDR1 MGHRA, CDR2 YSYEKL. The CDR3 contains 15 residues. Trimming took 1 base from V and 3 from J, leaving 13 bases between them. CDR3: CASSQVSGQIYEQYF. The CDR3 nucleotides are TGCGCCAGCAGCCAAGTTTCCGGACAGATCTACGAGCAGTACTTC.

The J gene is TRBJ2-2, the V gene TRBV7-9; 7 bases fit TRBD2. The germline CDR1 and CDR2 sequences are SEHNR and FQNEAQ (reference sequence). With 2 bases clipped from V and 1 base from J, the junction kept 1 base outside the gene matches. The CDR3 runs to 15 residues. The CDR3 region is CASSLTSVNTGELFF. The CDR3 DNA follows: TGTGCCAGCAGCTTAACTAGCGTGAACACCGGGGAGCTGTTTTTT.